This T cell receptor (beta chain) emerged from a study of CD8+CD57+ T cells in acquired aplastic anemia. Across the study: Quantities of DNA derived from sorted CD4+ and CD8+ cells averaged around 3.2 ug. Study observations and caveats: Sharing between patients and controls was observed for around 30 CD8+ CDR3 sequences.

Sequencing was done on patients that had shown CD8+CD57+ cell expansion by flow cytometry. Patients, without exception, had severe acquired aplastic anemia. No therapy had been given to the patients at the time of blood sampling. This clonotype was detected a few times. The antigen is unknown. According to the study, genomic DNA was the template for TCR beta VDJ and CDR3 profiling. A single record per CDR3 protein comes from TCRdb applying MiXCR to the reads. The sample includes about 180,000 distinct CDR3 sequences, 50% to 65% seen only once; the top ten take 42%. V gave up 2 bases and J gave up 1 base, with 6 bases separating them. Germline V gene sequence: CDR1 SGHVS, CDR2 FQNEAQ. The CDR3 contains 14 residues.

Source material: sorted CD4+, CD8+, or CD8+CD57+ T cells (not recorded which) from PBMCs. The origin of this receptor is a human donor with aplastic anemia. The chain recombines TRBV7-8 with TRBJ1-5, with D unresolved. CDR3 protein: CASSLQGSNQPQHF. The CDR3 coding sequence is TGTGCCAGCAGCTTACAAGGAAGCAATCAGCCCCAGCATTTT.